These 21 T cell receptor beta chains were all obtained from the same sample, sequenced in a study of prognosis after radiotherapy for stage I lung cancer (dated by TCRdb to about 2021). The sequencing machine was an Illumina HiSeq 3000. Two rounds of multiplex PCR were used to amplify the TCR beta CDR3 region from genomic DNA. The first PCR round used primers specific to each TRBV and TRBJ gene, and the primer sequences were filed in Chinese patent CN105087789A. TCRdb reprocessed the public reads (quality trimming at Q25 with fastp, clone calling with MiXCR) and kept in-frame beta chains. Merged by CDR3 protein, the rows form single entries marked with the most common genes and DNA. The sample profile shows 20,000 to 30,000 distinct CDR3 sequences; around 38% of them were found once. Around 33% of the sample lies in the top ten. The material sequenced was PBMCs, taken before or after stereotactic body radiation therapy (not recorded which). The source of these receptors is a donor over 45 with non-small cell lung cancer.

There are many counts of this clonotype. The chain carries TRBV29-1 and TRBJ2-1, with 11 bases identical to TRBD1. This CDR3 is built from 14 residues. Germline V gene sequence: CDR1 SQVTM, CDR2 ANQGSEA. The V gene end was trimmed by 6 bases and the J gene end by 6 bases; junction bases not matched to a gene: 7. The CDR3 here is CSVWGQGGSNEQFF. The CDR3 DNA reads TGCAGCGTCTGGGGACAGGGGGGATCCAATGAGCAGTTCTTC.

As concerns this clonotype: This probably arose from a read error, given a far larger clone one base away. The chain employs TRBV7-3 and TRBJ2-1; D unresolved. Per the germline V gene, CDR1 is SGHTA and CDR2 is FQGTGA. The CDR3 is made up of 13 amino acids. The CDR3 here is CASGKGPENEQFF. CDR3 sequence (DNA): TGTGCTAGTGGTAAAGGGCCCGAAAATGAGCAGTTCTTC.

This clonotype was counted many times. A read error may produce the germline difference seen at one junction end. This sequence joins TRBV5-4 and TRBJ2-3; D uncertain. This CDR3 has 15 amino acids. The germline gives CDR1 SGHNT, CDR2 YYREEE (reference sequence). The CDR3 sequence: CASSLGFTSTDTQYF. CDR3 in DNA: TGTGCCAGCAGTTTGGGATTTACTAGCACAGATACGCAGTATTTT.

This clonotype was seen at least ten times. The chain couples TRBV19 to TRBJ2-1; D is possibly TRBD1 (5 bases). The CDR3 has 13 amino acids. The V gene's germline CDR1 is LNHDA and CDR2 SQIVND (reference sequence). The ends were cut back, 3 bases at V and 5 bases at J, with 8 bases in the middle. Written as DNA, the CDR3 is TGTGCCAGTAGTATCGACAGAGACAATGAGCAGTTCTTC. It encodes CASSIDRDNEQFF.

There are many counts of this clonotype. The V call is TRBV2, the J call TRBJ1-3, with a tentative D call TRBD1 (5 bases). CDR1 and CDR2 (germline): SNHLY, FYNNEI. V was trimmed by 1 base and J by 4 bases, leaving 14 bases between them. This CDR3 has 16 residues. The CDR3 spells CASSEDLAGQGNTIYF. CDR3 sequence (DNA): TGTGCCAGCAGTGAAGATTTGGCAGGGCAAGGAAACACCATATATTTT.

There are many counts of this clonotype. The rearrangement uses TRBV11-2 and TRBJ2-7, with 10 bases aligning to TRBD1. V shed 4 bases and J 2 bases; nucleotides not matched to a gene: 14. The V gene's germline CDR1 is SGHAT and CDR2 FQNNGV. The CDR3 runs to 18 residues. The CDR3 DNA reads TGTGCCAGCAGCTCCAGGGACAGGGGTAACTTCCTCACCTACGAGCAGTACTTC. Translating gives CASSSRDRGNFLTYEQYF.

The CDR3 region is CSCQGGVGTDTQYF. DNA for the CDR3: TGCAGTTGCCAGGGGGGCGTCGGCACAGATACGCAGTATTTT. The rearrangement links TRBV20-1 to TRBJ2-3, with D possibly matching TRBD1 (7 bases). The CDR3 sequence is 14 residues long. Trimming removed 8 bases at V and 1 base at J, with 16 bases between. Germline V gene data show CDR1 as DFQATT and CDR2 as SNEGSKA (reference sequence).

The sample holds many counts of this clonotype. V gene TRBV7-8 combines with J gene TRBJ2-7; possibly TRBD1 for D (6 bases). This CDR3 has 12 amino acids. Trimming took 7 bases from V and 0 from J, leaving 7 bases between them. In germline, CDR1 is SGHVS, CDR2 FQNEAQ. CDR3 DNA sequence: TGTGCCAGCATGGACAGCTCCTACGAGCAGTACTTC. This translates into CASMDSSYEQYF.

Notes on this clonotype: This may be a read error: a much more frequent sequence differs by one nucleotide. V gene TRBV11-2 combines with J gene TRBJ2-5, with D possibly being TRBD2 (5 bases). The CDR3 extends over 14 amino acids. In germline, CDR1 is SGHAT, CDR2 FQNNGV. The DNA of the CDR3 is TGTGCCAGCAGCTTACCGGGATTAACGCTGACCAAGTACTTC. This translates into CASSLPGLTLTKYF.

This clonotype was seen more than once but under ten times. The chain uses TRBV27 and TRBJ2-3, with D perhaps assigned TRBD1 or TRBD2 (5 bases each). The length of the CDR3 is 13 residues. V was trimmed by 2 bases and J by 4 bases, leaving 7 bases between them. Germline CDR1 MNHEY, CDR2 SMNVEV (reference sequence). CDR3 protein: CASSLRGADTQYF. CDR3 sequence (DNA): TGTGCCAGCAGTTTACGGGGCGCAGATACGCAGTATTTT.

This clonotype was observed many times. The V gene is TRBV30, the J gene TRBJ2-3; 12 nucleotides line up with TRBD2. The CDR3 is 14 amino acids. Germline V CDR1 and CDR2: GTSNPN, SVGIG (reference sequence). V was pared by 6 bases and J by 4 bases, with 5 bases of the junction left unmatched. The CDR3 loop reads CACTTSGRSDTQYF. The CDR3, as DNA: TGTGCCTGTACCACTAGCGGGAGGTCAGATACGCAGTATTTT.

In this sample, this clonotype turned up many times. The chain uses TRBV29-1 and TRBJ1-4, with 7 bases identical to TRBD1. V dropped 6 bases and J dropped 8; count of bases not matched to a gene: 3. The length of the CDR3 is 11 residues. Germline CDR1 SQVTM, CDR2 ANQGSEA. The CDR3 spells CSVQGGEKLFF. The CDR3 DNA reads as TGCAGCGTCCAGGGGGGAGAAAAACTGTTTTTT.

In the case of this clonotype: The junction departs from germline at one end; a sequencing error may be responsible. Written as DNA, the CDR3 is TGTGCCGGCAGCGGATCGACCCCCCCCGGAAAGACCGAGCAGTACTTC. Protein sequence: CAGSGSTPPGKTEQYF. The V and J genes are TRBV7-3 and TRBJ2-7; TRBD2 is a possible D gene (5 bases). The CDR3 is made up of 16 amino acids. Germline CDR1 SGHTA, CDR2 FQGTGA.

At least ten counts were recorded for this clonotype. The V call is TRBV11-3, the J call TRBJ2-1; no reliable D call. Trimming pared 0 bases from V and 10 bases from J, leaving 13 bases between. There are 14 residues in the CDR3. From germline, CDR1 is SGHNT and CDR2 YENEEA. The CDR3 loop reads CASSLDPQTHEQFF. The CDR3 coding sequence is TGTGCCAGCAGCTTAGATCCGCAGACCCACGAGCAGTTCTTC. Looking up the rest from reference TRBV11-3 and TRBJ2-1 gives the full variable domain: EAGVVQSPRYKIIEKKQPVAFWCNPISGHNTLYWYLQNLGQGPELLIRYENEEAVDDSQLPKDRFSAERLKGVDSTLKIQPAELGDSAVYLCASSLDPQTHEQFFGPGTRLTVL.

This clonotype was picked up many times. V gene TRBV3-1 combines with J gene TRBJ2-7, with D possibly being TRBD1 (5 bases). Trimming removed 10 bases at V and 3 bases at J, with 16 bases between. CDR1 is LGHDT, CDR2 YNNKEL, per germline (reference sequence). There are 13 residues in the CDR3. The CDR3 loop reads CATSGPGRYEQYF. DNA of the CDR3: TGTGCCACCTCAGGGCCGGGCCGCTACGAGCAGTACTTC.

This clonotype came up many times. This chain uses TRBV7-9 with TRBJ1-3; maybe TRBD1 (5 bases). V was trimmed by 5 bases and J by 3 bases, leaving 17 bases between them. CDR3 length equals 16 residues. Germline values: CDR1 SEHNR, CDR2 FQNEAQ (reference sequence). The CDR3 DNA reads TGTGCCAGCAGCCTCCGGGGCCCGGGCGGTGGAAACACCATATATTTT. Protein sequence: CASSLRGPGGGNTIYF.

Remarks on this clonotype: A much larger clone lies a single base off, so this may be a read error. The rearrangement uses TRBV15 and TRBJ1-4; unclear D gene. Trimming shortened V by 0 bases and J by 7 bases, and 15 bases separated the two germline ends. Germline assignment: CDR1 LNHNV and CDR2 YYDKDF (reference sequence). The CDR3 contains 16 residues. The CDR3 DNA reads TGTGCCACCAGCAGAGATTGGGCCGGGGAGAGTGAAAAACTGTTTTTT. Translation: CATSRDWAGESEKLFF.

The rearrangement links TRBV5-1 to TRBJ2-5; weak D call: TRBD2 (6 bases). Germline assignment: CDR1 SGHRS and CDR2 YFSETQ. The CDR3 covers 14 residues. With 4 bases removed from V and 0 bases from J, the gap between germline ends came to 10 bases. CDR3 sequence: CASSKLAYQETQYF. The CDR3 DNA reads TGCGCCAGCAGCAAACTAGCTTACCAAGAGACCCAGTACTTC. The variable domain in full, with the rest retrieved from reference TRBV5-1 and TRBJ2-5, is KAGVTQTPRYLIKTRGQQVTLSCSPISGHRSVSWYQQTPGQGLQFLFEYFSETQRNKGNFPGRFSGRQFSNSRSEMNVSTLELGDSALYLCASSKLAYQETQYFGPGTRLLVL.

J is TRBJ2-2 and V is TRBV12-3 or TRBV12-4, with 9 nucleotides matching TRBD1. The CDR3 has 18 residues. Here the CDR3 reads CVRSLAGRGQGSSGELFF. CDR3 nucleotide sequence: TGTGTCAGAAGTTTAGCGGGTAGGGGACAGGGAAGCAGCGGGGAGCTGTTTTTT.

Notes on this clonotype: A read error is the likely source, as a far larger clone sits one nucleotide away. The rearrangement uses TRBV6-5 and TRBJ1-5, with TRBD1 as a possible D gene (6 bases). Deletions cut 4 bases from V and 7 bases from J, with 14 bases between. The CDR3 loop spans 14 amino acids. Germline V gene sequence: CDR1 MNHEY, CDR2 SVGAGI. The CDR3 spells CASSFSGVGQPQHF. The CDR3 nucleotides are TGTGCCAGCAGTTTCTCAGGGGTGGGACAGCCCCAGCATTTT.

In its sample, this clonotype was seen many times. CDR3 DNA sequence: TGTGCCAGCAGCTTAGATGTGAGCACAGATACGCAGTATTTT. It is translated as CASSLDVSTDTQYF. V usage is TRBV11-3 and J usage is TRBJ2-3, with unresolved D. The CDR3 consists of 14 residues. In germline, CDR1 is SGHNT, CDR2 YENEEA. V was cut by 0 bases and J by 0 bases, with 4 bases left in between.